This T cell receptor (beta chain) was captured by sequencing in a study of T cells in Graves' hyperthyroidism and ophthalmopathy. The V end lost 1 base, the J end lost 0 bases, and 9 bases lay between the germline ends. Germline V gene lookup returns CDR1 SGHTA and CDR2 FQGNSA. CDR3 length: 16 residues. For Graves' hyperthyroidism to be stable, ophthalmopathy could not progress within 18 months. Exclusion followed for patients with uncontrolled infection, other autoimmune disease, pregnancy or lactation. Clinicians diagnosed patients from clinical symptoms, serum thyroxine and TRAb, thyroid ultrasound and orbital computed tomography. In its sample, this clonotype was seen many times. Its antigen remains unidentified. TCR beta CDR3 sequences were amplified from RNA transcripts. The primer set for the first-round RT-PCR of the TCR CDR3 was HTBI. In TCRdb, the multiplex PCR reads were re-called with MiXCR into one record per CDR3 protein. The sample includes 500,000 to 600,000 distinct CDR3 sequences, about 43% seen only once; the top ten take about 8%.

Findings and limits, study-wide: Blood also showed most of the thyroid clonotypes that were expanded above 0.001.

The sample was peripheral blood or thyroid tissue (not recorded which). This TCR was recovered from a woman aged 18-29 years with Graves' hyperthyroidism. The chain joins TRBV7-2 to TRBJ2-2; D may be TRBD2 (5 bases). CDR3 DNA sequence: TGTGCCAGCAGCTTAGAGACGCGGGCGAACACCGGGGAGCTGTTTTTT. Translating gives CASSLETRANTGELFF.